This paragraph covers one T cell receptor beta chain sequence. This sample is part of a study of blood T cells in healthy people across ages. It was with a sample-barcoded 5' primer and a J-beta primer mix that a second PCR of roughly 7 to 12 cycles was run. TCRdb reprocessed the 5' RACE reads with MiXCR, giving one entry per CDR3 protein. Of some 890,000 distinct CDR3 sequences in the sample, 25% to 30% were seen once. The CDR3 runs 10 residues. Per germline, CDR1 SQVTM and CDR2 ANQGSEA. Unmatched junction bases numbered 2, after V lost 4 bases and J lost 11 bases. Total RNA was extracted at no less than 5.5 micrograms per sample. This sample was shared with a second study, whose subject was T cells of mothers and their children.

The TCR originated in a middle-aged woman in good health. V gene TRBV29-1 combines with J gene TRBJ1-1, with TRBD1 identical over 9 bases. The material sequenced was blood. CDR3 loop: CSVGDRDAFF. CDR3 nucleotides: TGCAGCGTTGGGGACAGGGATGCTTTCTTT.